Here is one T cell receptor (beta chain) with its context. Antigen unknown. This entry belongs to a study of shared clonotypes between healthy human individuals. Findings of the study overall: Among donors, sharing of clonotypes was expected to be affected by sequencing depth. Non-shared clonotypes were found to have lower generation probabilities than the clonotypes that were shared by all four of the sorted-subset donors.

Healthy and HIV-negative, the adult donors had no recent acute infections or vaccinations. CD4+ cells underwent separation, giving CD45RA+ naive and CD45RA-negative memory subsets. Here immunoSEQ multiplex PCR was the method, and the copy in TCRdb shows in-frame clones only, minus some. The profile shows over a million clones, roughly 96% of them singletons. The CDR3 runs 13 residues. From germline, CDR1 is LNHDA and CDR2 SQIVND (reference sequence). V lost 7 bases and J 7 bases, leaving 15 bases between the germline ends. What was sequenced was naive CD4+ T cells sorted from blood. Indicated subset: CD45RA+ positively selected. This chain connects TRBV19 to TRBJ2-3; D not resolved. The origin of this receptor is a man aged 25 to 40 in good health. The CDR3 DNA is TGTGCCAGTACCCCGTCTCCTAGGAATACGCAGTATTTT. Translated: CASTPSPRNTQYF.